This entry lists 21 T cell receptor beta chains sequenced from one sample in a study of graft-versus-host responses after intestinal transplantation. These receptors have no identified antigens. Profiled with immunoSEQ multiplex PCR; TCRdb holds only in-frame clones, not every one. The sample has roughly 99,000 clones, roughly 87% seen once. Specimen: unstimulated CD4+ T cells sorted from spleen or lymph node cells, collected before transplant. Every receptor here comes from a human donor who was the organ donor for an intestinal transplant.

V is TRBV4-2 and J is TRBJ2-2; 9 bases match TRBD2. CDR1 and CDR2 (germline): LGHNA, YNFKEQ. Unmatched junction bases numbered 1, after V lost 1 base and J lost 1 base. CDR3 size: 16 residues. The CDR3 loop reads CASSQGLAENTGELFF. The CDR3 DNA reads TGTGCCAGCAGCCAAGGACTAGCGGAGAACACCGGGGAGCTGTTTTTT.

V and J are TRBV10-2 and TRBJ2-2; no reliable D call. V was cut by 8 bases and J by 1 base, with 11 bases left in between. The CDR3 spans 14 residues. CDR1 WSHSY and CDR2 SAAADI come from the germline V gene. The chain's CDR3 is CASFRTRNTGELFF. The CDR3, as DNA: TGCGCCAGCTTCCGGACGAGGAACACCGGGGAGCTGTTTTTT.

The V call is TRBV21-1, the J call TRBJ1-1. TRBV21-1 is tagged as a pseudogene. The CDR3 is 18 amino acids. The CDR3 spells CASSEGMRVPRRNTEAFF. The CDR3 coding sequence is TGTGCCAGCAGCGAAGGGATGAGGGTCCCAAGGAGGAACACTGAAGCTTTCTTT.

The J gene is TRBJ2-1, the V gene TRBV10-3; 8 nucleotides line up with TRBD2. Germline values: CDR1 ENHRY, CDR2 SYGVKD. Trimming took 6 bases from V and 7 from J; bases not matched to a gene: 11. The CDR3 runs 15 residues. The CDR3 loop is CAISPTSGLGNEQFF. The CDR3 nucleotides are TGTGCCATCAGCCCTACTAGCGGACTCGGGAATGAGCAGTTCTTC.

J is TRBJ2-3 and V is TRBV9; 10 bases align to TRBD2. CDR1 and CDR2 from the germline V gene are SGDLS and YYNGEE. V shed 4 bases and J 2 bases; nucleotides not matched to a gene: 13. This CDR3 has 18 residues. CDR3 DNA sequence: TGTGCCAGCAGCCCCCCCAGCGGGGGGGTACTCATCACAGATACGCAGTATTTT. Protein product: CASSPPSGGVLITDTQYF.

This clone has a single count. The chain couples TRBV11-3 to TRBJ2-1; 8 bases fit TRBD2. Germline V gene sequence: CDR1 SGHNT, CDR2 YENEEA. With V trimmed by 3 bases and J by 8 bases, 9 bases remained unmatched. CDR3 length: 15 amino acids. CDR3 sequence: CASSFGLAGEDEQFF. Written as DNA, the CDR3 is TGTGCCAGCAGCTTCGGACTAGCTGGCGAGGATGAGCAGTTCTTC.

V is TRBV11-2 and J is TRBJ2-1, with D perhaps TRBD2 (5 bases). The CDR3 covers 15 residues. The germline V gene has CDR1 SGHAT and CDR2 FQNNGV. Trimming shortened V by 1 base and J by 2 bases, and 9 bases separated the two germline ends. The CDR3 loop is CASSLVSGPYNEQFF. CDR3 nucleotides: TGTGCCAGCAGCTTAGTCAGCGGCCCCTACAATGAGCAGTTCTTC.

The DNA for the CDR3 is TGCAGCGTTGAAAGGTTGTTACAAGAGACCCAGTACTTC. This gives the protein CSVERLLQETQYF. V is TRBV29-1 and J is TRBJ2-5; D is uncertain. V was shortened by 2 bases and J by 2 bases, with 9 bases between the two germline ends. The germline gives CDR1 SQVTM, CDR2 ANQGSEA. The CDR3 loop spans 13 amino acids.

This chain connects TRBV7-9 to TRBJ1-1; a possible D gene is TRBD1 (5 bases). Germline CDR1 reads SEHNR; CDR2 reads FQNEAQ (reference sequence). The CDR3 covers 13 residues. Trimming shortened V by 7 bases and J by 8 bases, and 17 bases separated the two germline ends. Here the CDR3 DNA reads TGTGCCAGCATCGGGGACGGCACTTGGGAAGCTTTCTTT. Translation gives CASIGDGTWEAFF.

This clone has a single count. This chain links TRBV9 with TRBJ1-3; D gene unclear. The V gene's germline CDR1 is SGDLS and CDR2 YYNGEE. With 3 bases removed from V and 2 bases from J, the gap between germline ends came to 18 bases. The CDR3 length is 17 residues. In DNA form, the CDR3 reads TGTGCCAGCAGCGACGGACGGGCTAGGATCGCTGGAAACACCATATATTTT. Its protein product is CASSDGRARIAGNTIYF.

As regards this clone: A read error is likely, as this CDR3 ends without the conserved phenylalanine or tryptophan. The DNA is omitted, as the CDR3 cannot be located on it reliably, and the CDR3 follows TCRdb's listing. This CDR3 reads CAISKDRCRYKVGPT. The gene calls are TRBV10-3 and TRBJ2-6. The germline V gene encodes CDR1 ENHRY and CDR2 SYGVKD. 15 amino acids form the CDR3, both terminal residues included.

This sequence joins TRBV5-1 and TRBJ2-7; D possibly corresponds to TRBD2 (5 bases). Germline V gene data show CDR1 as SGHRS and CDR2 as YFSETQ. This CDR3 is built from 15 residues. Trimming shortened V by 4 bases and J by 5 bases, and 19 bases separated the two germline ends. The CDR3 DNA sequence: TGCGCCAGCAGCCGTCTAATTGAGGGTAGCAACGAGCAGTACTTC. This codes for CASSRLIEGSNEQYF.

The chain employs TRBV5-4 and TRBJ1-1; no clear D. The germline V gene has CDR1 SGHNT and CDR2 YYREEE (reference sequence). There are 14 residues in the CDR3. Trimming removed 2 bases at V and 0 bases at J, with 8 bases between. The CDR3 bases are TGTGCCAGCAGCTTCACCGGGCTGAACACTGAAGCTTTCTTT. It is translated as CASSFTGLNTEAFF.

The chain links TRBV7-2 to TRBJ1-3; D not certain. Trimming left V 9 bases short and J 2 bases short, with 5 bases between. In germline, CDR1 is SGHTA, CDR2 FQGNSA. The CDR3 consists of 11 residues. For the CDR3, the DNA is TGTGCCAGTTCAGCTGGAAACACCATATATTTT. It translates to CASSAGNTIYF.

This chain links TRBV6-1 with TRBJ2-3; 7 bases line up with TRBD1. Germline V CDR1 and CDR2: MNHNS, SASEGT. CDR3 length: 14 residues. Trimming at V came to 5 bases and at J to 6 bases, leaving 8 bases not matched to a gene. The CDR3 loop is CASSRQGVGDTQYF. The CDR3 coding sequence is TGTGCCAGCAGTCGGCAGGGGGTAGGTGATACGCAGTATTTT.

About this clone: The same CDR3 also results from other DNA sequences found in this sample. CDR3 DNA: TGTGCCAGCAGCTTAACCCCGGCTAGCGGGAGTCGGTACTTC. Its protein is CASSLTPASGSRYF. The chain employs TRBV7-3 and TRBJ2-7; 10 nucleotides agree with TRBD2. V shed 0 bases and J 12 bases; nucleotides not matched to a gene: 8. Germline values: CDR1 SGHTA, CDR2 FQGTGA. The CDR3 loop spans 14 amino acids. Combining the CDR3 with reference TRBV7-3 and TRBJ2-7 gives the whole variable domain GAGVSQTPSNKVTEKGKYVELRCDPISGHTALYWYRQSLGQGPEFLIYFQGTGAADDSGLPNDRFFAVRPEGSVSTLKIQRTERGDSAVYLCASSLTPASGSRYFGPGTRLTVT.

V is TRBV6-5 and J is TRBJ2-7, with D perhaps matching TRBD1 or TRBD2 (5 bases each). The germline V gene encodes CDR1 MNHEY and CDR2 SVGAGI. V lost 2 bases to trimming and J lost 4 bases, with 12 bases between them. The CDR3 consists of 14 residues. The CDR3 protein is CASSYRDQPYEQYF. The CDR3 nucleotides read TGTGCCAGCAGTTACAGGGACCAACCTTACGAGCAGTACTTC.

The chain has TRBV29-1 and TRBJ1-1, with a possible D match to TRBD1 (5 bases). This CDR3 comprises 13 residues. Germline values: CDR1 SQVTM, CDR2 ANQGSEA. Trimming stripped 6 bases from V and 4 bases from J, with 15 bases between. CDR3 in amino acids: CSVSRGRSTEAFF. CDR3 nucleotides: TGCAGCGTGTCTAGGGGACGTAGCACTGAAGCTTTCTTT.

This sequence joins TRBV7-3 and TRBJ2-1, with TRBD2 identical over 7 bases. Trimming cost V 2 bases and J 7 bases; bases outside gene matches: 11. The CDR3 consists of 16 residues. The V gene's germline CDR1 is SGHTA and CDR2 FQGTGA. CDR3 nucleotide sequence: TGTGCCAGCAGCTTACCCCCCTCGGGGGGTCTTAATGAGCAGTTCTTC. Protein product: CASSLPPSGGLNEQFF.

This clone was found once. The V and J genes are TRBV5-1 and TRBJ2-5; D is perhaps TRBD2 (6 bases). From germline, CDR1 is SGHRS and CDR2 YFSETQ. The V gene lost 6 bases and the J gene lost 4 bases, with 19 bases spanning the gap. This CDR3 contains 15 residues. DNA for the CDR3: TGCGCCAGCACCTCGGGACTCCCAGGGCGAGAGACCCAGTACTTC. This gives the protein CASTSGLPGRETQYF. Based on the CDR3 plus reference TRBV5-1 and TRBJ2-5, the full variable domain is KAGVTQTPRYLIKTRGQQVTLSCSPISGHRSVSWYQQTPGQGLQFLFEYFSETQRNKGNFPGRFSGRQFSNSRSEMNVSTLELGDSALYLCASTSGLPGRETQYFGPGTRLLVL.

V is TRBV7-7 and J is TRBJ1-3; tentative D call: TRBD1 (5 bases). Germline CDR1 reads SSHAT; CDR2 reads FNYEAQ (reference sequence). CDR3 length: 13 residues. V was pared by 5 bases and J by 4 bases, with 9 bases between. The CDR3 sequence: CASSPSGGNTIYF. DNA for the CDR3: TGTGCCAGCAGCCCTTCAGGGGGAAACACCATATATTTT.